This is a list of T cell receptor beta chains from one sample in a study of vaccination effects on CD4 cells after COVID-19. These receptors have no known antigen. Libraries were prepared by immunoSEQ multiplex PCR; TCRdb keeps only in-frame clonotypes and omits some of them. The sample holds about 21,000 clones, roughly four fifths seen once. Material: CD4+ T cells from PBMCs cultured with HCoV-NL63 spike peptides, obtained before COVID-19 vaccination. All receptors derive from a human donor who received a COVID-19 vaccine. CDR3s include the opening cysteine and the closing phenylalanine or tryptophan. D genes are given only for firm matches. Not all rows give a size; the values are once, few, many and, for expanded clones, a class.

TRBV19	NA	TRBJ2-3	NA	CASSPLGRTDTQYF	TGTGCCAGTAGTCCCTTAGGCCGCACAGATACGCAGTATTTT
TRBV9	TRBD2	TRBJ2-7	few	CASSVDYLAGAEQYF	TGTGCCAGCAGCGTAGATTATCTAGCGGGAGCCGAGCAGTACTTC
TRBV6-5	TRBD1	TRBJ1-2	few	CASSSSYRGYGYTF	TGTGCCAGCAGTTCGTCTTACAGGGGCTATGGCTACACCTTC
TRBV3-1/TRBV3-2	NA	TRBJ1-1	NA	CASSRVNTEAFF	TGTGCCAGCAGCAGGGTGAACACTGAAGCTTTCTTT
TRBV20-1	NA	TRBJ2-3	NA	CSASPPGRTDTQYF	TGCAGTGCTAGTCCCCCGGGGCGCACAGATACGCAGTATTTT
TRBV28	NA	TRBJ2-7	NA	CASRLDGPYEQYF	TGTGCCAGCAGACTGGACGGTCCCTACGAGCAGTACTTC
TRBV21-1	NA	TRBJ2-3	NA	CASSSPEGLAEYTDTQYF	TGTGCCAGCAGCTCTCCCGAGGGACTAGCGGAGTATACAGATACGCAGTATTTT
TRBV28	NA	TRBJ2-6	NA	CASSASGANVLTF	TGTGCCAGCAGTGCCAGTGGGGCCAACGTCCTGACTTTC
TRBV30	NA	TRBJ1-1	NA	CACASEGGWPFF	TGTGCCTGTGCCTCCGAAGGGGGGTGGCCTTTCTTT
TRBV18	TRBD1	TRBJ2-7	NA	CASSPRTGEDEQYF	TGTGCCAGCTCACCGCGGACAGGGGAGGACGAGCAGTACTTC
TRBV6-5	NA	TRBJ2-5	NA	CASSWGPETQYF	TGTGCCAGCAGCTGGGGTCCGGAGACCCAGTACTTC
TRBV4-3	TRBD1	TRBJ1-2	NA	CASSQDPTGGRGYTF	TGCGCCAGCAGCCAAGACCCAACAGGGGGAAGGGGCTACACCTTC
TRBV6-5	NA	TRBJ2-7	NA	CASSYRGTHYYEQYF	TGTGCCAGCAGTTACCGCGGGACCCACTACTACGAGCAGTACTTC
TRBV5-5	NA	TRBJ1-6	NA	CASSLNSPSYNSPLHF	TGTGCCAGCAGCTTGAACAGTCCCTCCTATAATTCACCCCTCCACTTT
TRBV11-2	TRBD1	TRBJ2-5	NA	CASSLLQGAGETQYF	TGTGCCAGCAGCTTATTACAGGGGGCCGGGGAGACCCAGTACTTC
TRBV3-1/TRBV3-2	TRBD1	TRBJ1-1	few	CASSQDTGVGTEAFF	TGTGCCAGCAGCCAAGATACAGGGGTAGGGACTGAAGCTTTCTTT
TRBV6-5	TRBD1	TRBJ2-3	NA	CASSSPGQLDTQYF	TGTGCCAGCAGTTCCCCGGGACAGCTAGATACGCAGTATTTT
TRBV11-2	TRBD2	TRBJ2-1	NA	CASRRLAVRSSYNEQFF	TGTGCCAGCAGACGGCTAGCGGTTAGGAGCTCCTACAATGAGCAGTTCTTC
TRBV25-1	TRBD1	TRBJ1-6	NA	CASSRTGGNSPLHF	TGTGCCAGCAGTAGAACAGGGGGCAATTCACCCCTCCACTTT
TRBV4-2	TRBD2	TRBJ2-7	few	CASSQGGGRSLEQYF	TGTGCCAGCAGCCAAGGAGGCGGGAGAAGCCTCGAGCAGTACTTC
TRBV18	TRBD2	TRBJ2-3	NA	CASSPVGGPTDTQYF	TGTGCCAGCTCACCAGTGGGAGGGCCGACAGATACGCAGTATTTT
TRBV24-1	NA	TRBJ2-7	NA	CATSDFAGGGYEQYF	TGTGCCACCAGTGATTTTGCAGGGGGAGGGTACGAGCAGTACTTC
TRBV5-1	TRBD2	TRBJ2-5	once	CASSSTGGNLQETQYF	TGCGCCAGCAGCTCGACGGGGGGGAATCTACAAGAGACCCAGTACTTC
TRBV4-3	NA	TRBJ2-2	NA	CASSQVGNTGELFF	TGCGCCAGCAGCCAAGTAGGGAACACCGGGGAGCTGTTTTTT
TRBV3-1/TRBV3-2	NA	TRBJ2-3	NA	CASSHSPGVDTQYF	TGTGCCAGCAGCCACTCTCCGGGGGTAGATACGCAGTATTTT
TRBV11-1	NA	TRBJ2-2	once	CASSLGGRDGELFF	TGTGCCAGCAGCTTAGGGGGTCGCGACGGGGAGCTGTTTTTT
TRBV19	NA	TRBJ1-2	NA	CAVRGRENYGYTF	TGTGCCGTACGTGGCAGAGAAAACTATGGCTACACCTTC
TRBV18	NA	TRBJ2-6	NA	CASSSGTMSANVLTF	TGTGCCAGCTCATCGGGGACAATGTCGGCCAACGTCCTGACTTTC
TRBV6-8	NA	TRBJ2-5	NA	CASSQETQYF	TGTGCCAGCAGCCAAGAGACCCAGTACTTC
TRBV6-5	TRBD1	TRBJ1-6	NA	CASRRDRGFNSPLHF	TGTGCCAGCAGGAGGGACAGGGGATTCAATTCACCCCTCCACTTT
TRBV2	NA	TRBJ2-1	NA	CASSPLANEQFF	TGTGCCAGCAGCCCCTTGGCCAATGAGCAGTTCTTC
TRBV24-1	TRBD1	TRBJ1-1	NA	CATSVKRTGGYTEAFF	TGTGCCACCAGTGTCAAACGGACAGGAGGGTACACTGAAGCTTTCTTT
TRBV5-4	NA	TRBJ2-7	NA	CASSLEVKGYEQYF	TGTGCCAGCAGCTTGGAGGTCAAAGGATACGAGCAGTACTTC
TRBV3-1/TRBV3-2	TRBD2	TRBJ2-1	NA	CASRVRAGGDNEQFF	TGTGCCAGCAGGGTTAGAGCGGGAGGGGACAATGAGCAGTTCTTC
TRBV25-1	TRBD2	TRBJ2-1	NA	CASSDRLATRYNEQFF	TGTGCCAGCAGTGACCGACTAGCGACTAGGTACAATGAGCAGTTCTTC
TRBV28	NA	TRBJ1-2	few	CASSLGGGGDYGYTF	TGTGCCAGCAGTTTAGGGGGGGGCGGCGACTATGGCTACACCTTC
TRBV18	NA	TRBJ2-5	NA	CASPRGETQYF	TGTGCCAGCCCAAGGGGGGAGACCCAGTACTTC
TRBV2	NA	TRBJ1-1	NA	CASSGPPDTEAFF	TGTGCCAGCAGTGGACCCCCGGACACTGAAGCTTTCTTT
TRBV14	NA	TRBJ2-7	NA	CASSQGLRRAYEQYF	TGTGCCAGCAGCCAAGGCCTCAGGCGCGCCTACGAGCAGTACTTC
TRBV2	NA	TRBJ1-2	NA	CASSEYYYGYTF	TGTGCCAGCAGTGAATATTACTATGGCTACACCTTC
TRBV27	TRBD1	TRBJ1-5	NA	CASSQTPGQGTYSNQPQHF	TGTGCCAGCAGTCAAACTCCGGGACAGGGCACCTATAGCAATCAGCCCCAGCATTTT
TRBV11-2	NA	TRBJ1-1	NA	CASSFQGNTEAFF	TGTGCCAGCAGCTTTCAGGGGAATACTGAAGCTTTCTTT
TRBV2	NA	TRBJ1-4	once	CASSDPPGQTFNEKLFF	TGTGCCAGCAGTGACCCCCCTGGACAGACCTTTAATGAAAAACTGTTTTTT
TRBV30	TRBD1	TRBJ2-1	few	CAWARQGKDEQFF	TGTGCCTGGGCTAGACAGGGAAAGGATGAGCAGTTCTTC
TRBV30	TRBD1	TRBJ1-1	NA	CAWGITGGTTEAFF	TGTGCCTGGGGTATTACAGGGGGAACGACTGAAGCTTTCTTT
TRBV4-3	NA	TRBJ1-5	NA	CASSQGLLAGPQHF	TGCGCCAGCAGCCAAGGGCTCCTGGCGGGGCCCCAGCATTTT
TRBV4-2	NA	TRBJ2-7	NA	CASSQVGGIEQYF	TGTGCCAGCAGCCAAGTCGGAGGGATCGAGCAGTACTTC
TRBV18	NA	TRBJ1-1	few	CASSPELNTEAFF	TGTGCCAGCTCACCGGAGCTGAACACTGAAGCTTTCTTT
TRBV6-1	NA	TRBJ2-1	NA	CASSDRAQRNEQFF	TGTGCCAGCAGTGACAGGGCGCAAAGGAATGAGCAGTTCTTC
TRBV5-8	NA	TRBJ2-4	NA	CASRSRLAKNIQYF	TGTGCCAGCAGATCCCGTCTAGCCAAAAACATTCAGTACTTC
TRBV7-9	NA	TRBJ2-2	NA	CASRPTGYTGELFF	TGTGCCAGCAGACCAACAGGGTACACCGGGGAGCTGTTTTTT
TRBV19	NA	TRBJ1-2	NA	CASTRGGPPNYGYTF	TGTGCCAGTACCCGAGGCGGGCCACCTAACTATGGCTACACCTTC
TRBV27	NA	TRBJ1-1	NA	CASSLGAKMNTEAFF	TGTGCCAGCAGTTTAGGGGCGAAAATGAACACTGAAGCTTTCTTT
TRBV19	TRBD1	TRBJ1-6	NA	CASSADRANSPLHF	TGTGCCAGTAGTGCCGACAGGGCCAATTCACCCCTCCACTTT
TRBV7-9	NA	TRBJ1-4	NA	CASSSNRDPNEKLFF	TGTGCCAGCAGCTCAAACCGGGACCCGAATGAAAAACTGTTTTTT
TRBV7-9	NA	TRBJ1-3	few	CASRIRGAGNTIYF	TGTGCCAGCAGAATACGGGGGGCTGGAAACACCATATATTTT
TRBV12-3/TRBV12-4	NA	TRBJ2-1	NA	CASSFRASQFF	TGTGCCAGCAGTTTTAGGGCTAGTCAGTTCTTC
TRBV11-2	NA	TRBJ1-6	NA	CASSLGRDSPLHF	TGTGCCAGCAGCTTAGGTCGAGATTCACCCCTCCACTTT
TRBV20-1	NA	TRBJ2-7	NA	CSASRSGSYEQYF	TGCAGTGCTAGTCGGTCGGGCTCCTACGAGCAGTACTTC